This record looks at one T cell receptor beta chain sequence and its context. This clonotype was seen many times. No antigen is known for it. It has no much larger one-base neighbor in the sample; base qualities were not kept. The CDR3 runs 14 amino acids, cysteine and phenylalanine included. The retained sequence is limited to the CDR3, 42 bases, with the frame set at the first base. Trimming costs V 5 bases and J 2 bases, and their ends lie 9 bases apart. This specimen comes from a study of identical twins (dated by TCRdb to 2016 to 2017). Some background on the complete study: To test whether fetal clonotypes persist, the study used deep sequencing on TCR alpha and beta repertoires from monozygotic twins, unrelated adults of various ages, and cord blood. To rule out contamination, replicate twin experiments were performed at different times with different library preparation protocols. Beyond this particular receptor, the publication reports: Fewer insertions were carried by abundant cord blood beta clonotypes; a weaker similar trend was observed in young adult naive repertoires, while no such trend was observed in memory repertoires. The excess sharing between twins in beta out-of-frame sequences was weaker because fewer shared sequences reduced the signal-to-noise ratio. Compared with coincidental sharing between unrelated individuals, out-of-frame TCR alpha sequences shared between twins showed an excess of sequences with low generation probability. In monozygotic twins, out-of-frame TCR alpha sharing was systematically underestimated by recombination models, although the models agreed with sharing between unrelated individuals. Zero-insertion analyses could be partly confounded by invariant T cells such as MAIT and iNKT, although diverse VJ usage argued against such confounding for most clonotypes. Because the same donors could not be followed over many years, the conclusions relied on cross-sectional statistical analysis.

To prepare the library, 5' RACE was applied. Sequenced on an Illumina HiSeq 2000. Template switching added a universal primer binding site, and the final cDNA carried a unique molecular identifier that allowed TCR cDNA molecules to be counted accurately. Specific primers in the conserved constant-segment region were used to synthesize first-strand cDNA for TCR alpha and beta chains. To control for contamination, every cDNA library was double barcoded, receiving both a SMART-Mk sample barcode and Illumina barcodes. Two successive PCR steps introduced TruSeq adapter sequences along with Illumina sample barcodes. The TCR alpha and beta cDNA libraries were sequenced on the Illumina HiSeq platform using custom primers. For the original study's pipeline: Raw reads were processed with MiGEC to extract unique molecular identifiers, and MiXCR was used to determine CDR3 positions. Recombination models were inferred per individual with the repgenHMM and IGoR tools using an EM algorithm. The tcR package in R was used for shared clonotype analysis, with sharing normalized by the product of cloneset sizes. Out-of-frame nonproductive sequences were analyzed to study raw recombination free of thymic and clonal selection effects. TCRdb passed the public sequencing reads through fastp at Q25 and MiXCR, retaining productive beta sequences. One record per CDR3 amino acid sequence lists the most common genes and DNA. The V and J calls, along with clone size, are taken from TCRdb and not from the paper's own processing. The table for this sample lists more than 200,000 distinct CDR3 sequences; about a tenth of them were counted only once. 5% to 5.5% of the sample is held by the ten biggest clonotypes.

Only healthy Caucasian donors were included. Using Miltenyi CD45RO+ enrichment and human naive T-cell isolation kits, memory (CD45RO+) and naive T cells were isolated from PBMC. This TCR was recovered from a woman aged 18-35 years in good health. The sequence is built from TRBV12-3 or TRBV12-4 and TRBJ2-2; matching of 6 bases hints at TRBD1 as the D gene. What was sequenced was memory (CD45RO+) T cells sorted from blood. The cell subset or site label, read with the paper, signifies: CD45RO+ enriched T cells. The CDR3 region: CASSNRDNTGELFF. The nucleotide sequence is TGTGCCAGCAGTAACAGGGATAACACCGGGGAGCTGTTTTTT.